These 19 T cell receptor beta chains came from one sample sequenced in a study of blood T cell repertoires in COVID-19. TCRdb's copy holds only in-frame clones and misses some; the assay was immunoSEQ multiplex PCR. The data show around 270,000 clones, with about 90% seen just once and about 3.4% held by the top ten. The sample comprised PBMCs or T cells enriched from blood (not recorded which). The receptors were sampled from a woman between 40 and 50 years old who had been exposed to COVID-19.

The V call is TRBV12-3 or TRBV12-4, the J call TRBJ2-4; weak D call: TRBD1 (5 bases). This CDR3 contains 13 residues. The V end lost 3 bases, the J end lost 9 bases, and 12 bases lay between the germline ends. For the CDR3, the DNA is TGTGCCAGCAGTTTCGGGTTAAGGGGCATTCAGTACTTC. Protein sequence: CASSFGLRGIQYF.

The chain links TRBV5-4 to TRBJ2-1; 7 bases are a match to TRBD2. The trim removed 5 bases at V and 9 bases at J, leaving 5 bases unmatched. The CDR3 is made up of 12 amino acids. Germline CDR1 and CDR2: SGHNT and YYREEE (reference sequence). CDR3 in DNA: TGTGCCAGCAGGGAGTGGGGGGGTGAGCAGTTCTTC. This codes for CASREWGGEQFF. Supplemented by reference TRBV5-4 and TRBJ2-1, the full variable domain reads ETGVTQSPTHLIKTRGQQVTLRCSSQSGHNTVSWYQQALGQGPQFIFQYYREEENGRGNFPPRFSGLQFPNYSSELNVNALELDDSALYLCASREWGGEQFFGPGTRLTVL.

The V call is TRBV6-6, the J call TRBJ2-6; 7 bases match TRBD1. J lost 4 bases, V lost 5 bases, and 5 bases had no gene match. The germline gives CDR1 MNHNY, CDR2 SVGAGI (reference sequence). The CDR3 runs 15 residues. The CDR3 region is CASSPGGAGANVLTF. CDR3 DNA sequence: TGTGCCAGCAGTCCAGGGGGTGCGGGGGCCAACGTCCTGACTTTC.

The chain links TRBV7-2 to TRBJ2-7, with 8 bases fitting TRBD2. Per germline, CDR1 SGHTA and CDR2 FQGNSA. This CDR3 is built from 16 residues. With V trimmed by 5 bases and J by 3 bases, 12 bases remained unmatched. The CDR3 region is CASSPTGSGGNYEQYF. The CDR3 nucleotides are TGTGCCAGCAGCCCGACCGGGTCGGGGGGGAACTACGAGCAGTACTTC.

V usage is TRBV21-1 and J usage is TRBJ2-7; the D call of TRBD1 is as the table states it, not checked on the DNA. TRBV21-1 represents a pseudogene. CDR3 size: 15 residues. The CDR3 nucleotides are TGTGCCAGCAGCAATCCCTCCGGGACAAGCTACGAGCAGTACTTC. It specifies CASSNPSGTSYEQYF.

The chain employs TRBV6-4 and TRBJ2-1, with 10 bases fitting TRBD2. The V gene end was trimmed by 4 bases and the J gene end by 9 bases; junction bases not matched to a gene: 6. In germline, CDR1 is MRHNA, CDR2 SNTAGT. This CDR3 is built from 14 residues. The chain's CDR3 is CASSASGGVGEQFF. The CDR3 DNA reads TGTGCCAGCAGTGCTAGCGGGGGAGTGGGTGAGCAGTTCTTC.

The chain uses TRBV9 and TRBJ2-3; TRBD2 might be the D (5 bases). V was trimmed by 2 bases and J by 4 bases, leaving 11 bases between them. The germline gives CDR1 SGDLS, CDR2 YYNGEE. The CDR3 length is 14 residues. CDR3 sequence: CASSVNWGADTQYF. CDR3 bases: TGTGCCAGCAGCGTTAATTGGGGAGCAGATACGCAGTATTTT. The full variable domain, rest sourced from reference TRBV9 and TRBJ2-3, is DSGVTQTPKHLITATGQRVTLRCSPRSGDLSVYWYQQSLDQGLQFLIQYYNGEERAKGNILERFSAQQFPDLHSELNLSSLELGDSALYFCASSVNWGADTQYFGPGTRLTVL.

This chain joins TRBV4-1 and TRBJ2-5; D is unresolved. V was cut by 2 bases and J by 3 bases, with 10 bases left in between. The germline V gene has CDR1 MGHRA and CDR2 YSYEKL. The CDR3 covers 14 residues. CDR3 nucleotide sequence: TGCGCCAGCAGCCAATATCAGGAAGAAGAGACCCAGTACTTC. Translation gives CASSQYQEEETQYF.

The J gene is TRBJ1-4, the V gene TRBV15; D might be TRBD1 (6 bases). Trimming pared 0 bases from V and 8 bases from J, leaving 16 bases between. The CDR3 length is 16 residues. The germline gives CDR1 LNHNV, CDR2 YYDKDF (reference sequence). The CDR3 DNA is TGTGCCACCAGCAGAGATCTCCAGGGGATAGGGGAAAAACTGTTTTTT. It translates to CATSRDLQGIGEKLFF.

The CDR3 DNA reads TGTGCTAGTGCCCCCTTGGGGGCCTCTGGAAACACCATATATTTT. Protein product: CASAPLGASGNTIYF. The chain combines TRBV12-5 with TRBJ1-3, with D possibly matching TRBD1 (6 bases). CDR1 LGHNT and CDR2 FRNRAP come from the germline V gene. Trimming removed 7 bases from V and 0 bases from J, with 13 bases in between. The CDR3 totals 15 residues. Full variable domain (rest looked up from reference TRBV12-5 and TRBJ1-3): DARVTQTPRHKVTEMGQEVTMRCQPILGHNTVFWYRQTMMQGLELLAYFRNRAPLDDSGMPKDRFSAEMPDATLATLKIQPSEPRDSAVYFCASAPLGASGNTIYFGEGSWLTVV.

The chain carries TRBV7-9 and TRBJ2-1; D gene unclear. The V gene's germline CDR1 is SEHNR and CDR2 FQNEAQ (reference sequence). This CDR3 has 16 amino acids. V gave up 2 bases and J gave up 7 bases, with 18 bases separating them. The CDR3 is CASSLRETPSRNEQFF. The CDR3, as DNA: TGTGCCAGCAGCTTACGCGAGACCCCCTCGCGGAATGAGCAGTTCTTC.

V usage is TRBV19 and J usage is TRBJ1-2; TRBD1 is a possible D gene (5 bases). In germline, CDR1 is LNHDA, CDR2 SQIVND (reference sequence). The CDR3 extends over 15 amino acids. Deletions cut 5 bases from V and 4 bases from J, with 17 bases between. The CDR3 bases are TGTGCCAGTAGTCCCCCCGGGGGTTTAGTCTATGGCTACACCTTC. Translation: CASSPPGGLVYGYTF.

V usage is TRBV30 and J usage is TRBJ1-1; no reliable D call. This CDR3 contains 11 residues. Germline V CDR1 and CDR2: GTSNPN, SVGIG (reference sequence). V gave up 7 bases and J gave up 1 base, with 7 bases separating them. The CDR3 DNA reads TGTGCCTCCGGGTGGAACACTGAAGCTTTCTTT. This codes for CASGWNTEAFF.

The chain employs TRBV2 and TRBJ1-6, with TRBD1 as a possible D gene (5 bases). CDR3 length equals 14 residues. The germline V gene has CDR1 SNHLY and CDR2 FYNNEI. The V end was cut by 6 bases, the J end by 9 bases, with 15 bases between. The CDR3 DNA follows: TGTGCCAGCAGCGGGGACTCACTCGGTTCACCCCTCCACTTT. It codes for CASSGDSLGSPLHF.

The chain combines TRBV30 with TRBJ1-2; unclear D gene. V lost 1 base, J lost 5 bases, and 17 bases lay in between. The CDR3 extends over 15 amino acids. From germline, CDR1 is GTSNPN and CDR2 SVGIG (reference sequence). This CDR3 is CAWSATQFGVYGYTF. DNA of the CDR3: TGTGCCTGGAGTGCTACACAGTTCGGGGTATATGGCTACACCTTC.

The gene calls are TRBV7-6 and TRBJ2-3; 11 bases are a match to TRBD2. V gave up 0 bases and J gave up 7 bases; unmatched junction bases: 6. The CDR3 is made up of 16 amino acids. Per germline, CDR1 SGHVS and CDR2 FNYEAQ. Here the CDR3 DNA reads TGTGCCAGCAGCTTAGCGCTAGCGGGGGGCCTCTATACGCAGTATTTT. Translated, it gives CASSLALAGGLYTQYF.

The V gene is TRBV4-3, the J gene TRBJ2-7, with 8 bases matching TRBD1. The CDR3 covers 15 residues. The germline CDR1 and CDR2 sequences are LGHNA and YSLEER. The V segment lost 1 base and the J segment 0 bases; nucleotides outside the gene matches: 2. The CDR3 reads CASSQGTGYSYEQYF. The CDR3 coding sequence is TGCGCCAGCAGCCAAGGGACAGGGTACTCCTACGAGCAGTACTTC.

J is TRBJ1-6 and V is TRBV4-2; no clear D. Looked up from germline, CDR1 is LGHNA and CDR2 is YNFKEQ. CDR3 size: 15 residues. The V and J ends lost 0 bases and 8 bases respectively, with 11 bases between them. CDR3 coding DNA: TGTGCCAGCAGCCAAGATCTCCGAGGTGATTCACCCCTCCACTTT. Its translation is CASSQDLRGDSPLHF.

J is TRBJ2-3 and V is TRBV7-9; 9 bases match TRBD1. Trimming took 1 base from V and 4 from J; bases not matched to a gene: 3. Germline V gene sequence: CDR1 SEHNR, CDR2 FQNEAQ (reference sequence). This CDR3 region has 15 residues. The DNA of the CDR3 is TGTGCCAGCAGCTTAGGACAGGGGGGACCAGATACGCAGTATTTT. Translated: CASSLGQGGPDTQYF.